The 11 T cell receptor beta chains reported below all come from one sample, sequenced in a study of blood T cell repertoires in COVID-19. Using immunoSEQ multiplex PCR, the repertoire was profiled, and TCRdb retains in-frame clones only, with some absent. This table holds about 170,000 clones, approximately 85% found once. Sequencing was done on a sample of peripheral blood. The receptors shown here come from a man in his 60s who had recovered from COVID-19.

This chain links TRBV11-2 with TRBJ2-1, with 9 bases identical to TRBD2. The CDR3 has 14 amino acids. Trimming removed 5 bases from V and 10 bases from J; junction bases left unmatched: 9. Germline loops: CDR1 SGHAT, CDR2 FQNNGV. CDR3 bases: TGTGCCAGCAGCCGATCCGGGACTAGCCGGGAGCAGTTCTTC. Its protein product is CASSRSGTSREQFF.

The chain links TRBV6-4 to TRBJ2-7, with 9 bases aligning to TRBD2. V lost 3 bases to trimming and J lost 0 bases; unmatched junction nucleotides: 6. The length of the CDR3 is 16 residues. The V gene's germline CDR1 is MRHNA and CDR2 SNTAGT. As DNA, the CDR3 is TGTGCCAGCAGTGAATGGGCTAGCGGGGTCTCCTACGAGCAGTACTTC. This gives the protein CASSEWASGVSYEQYF.

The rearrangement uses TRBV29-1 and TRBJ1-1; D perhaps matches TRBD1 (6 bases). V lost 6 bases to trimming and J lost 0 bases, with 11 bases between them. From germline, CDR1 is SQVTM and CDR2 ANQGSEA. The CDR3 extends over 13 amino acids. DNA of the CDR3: TGCAGCGTCAGTCAGGGGTTGAACACTGAAGCTTTCTTT. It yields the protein CSVSQGLNTEAFF.

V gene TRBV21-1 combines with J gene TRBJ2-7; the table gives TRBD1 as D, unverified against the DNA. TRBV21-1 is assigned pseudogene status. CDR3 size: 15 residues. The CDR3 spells CASSNPLRDPYEQYF. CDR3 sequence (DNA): TGTGCCAGCAGCAACCCCCTCAGGGATCCCTACGAGCAGTACTTC.

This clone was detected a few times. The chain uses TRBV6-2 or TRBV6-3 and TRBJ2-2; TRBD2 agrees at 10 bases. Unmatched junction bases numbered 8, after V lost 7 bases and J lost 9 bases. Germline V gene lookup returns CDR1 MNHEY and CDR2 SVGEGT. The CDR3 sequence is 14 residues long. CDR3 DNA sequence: TGTGCCAGCAACCCAGCGGGGGGGCGGAGGGAGCTGTTTTTT. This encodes CASNPAGGRRELFF.

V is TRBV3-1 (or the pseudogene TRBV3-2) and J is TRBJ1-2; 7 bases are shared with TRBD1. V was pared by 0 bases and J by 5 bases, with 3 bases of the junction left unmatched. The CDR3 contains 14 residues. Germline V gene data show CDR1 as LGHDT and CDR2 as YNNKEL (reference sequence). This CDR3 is CASSQDAGGYGYTF. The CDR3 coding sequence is TGTGCCAGCAGCCAAGATGCAGGGGGATATGGCTACACCTTC.

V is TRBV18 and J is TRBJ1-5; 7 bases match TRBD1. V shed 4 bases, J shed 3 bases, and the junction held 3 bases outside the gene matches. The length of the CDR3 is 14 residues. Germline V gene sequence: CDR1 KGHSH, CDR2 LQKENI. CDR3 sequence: CASSLDRVNQPQHF. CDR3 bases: TGTGCCAGCTCACTAGACAGGGTCAATCAGCCCCAGCATTTT.

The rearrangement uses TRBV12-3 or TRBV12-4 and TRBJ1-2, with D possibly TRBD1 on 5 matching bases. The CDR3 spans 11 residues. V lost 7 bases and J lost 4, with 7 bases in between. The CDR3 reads CASTTGYGYTF. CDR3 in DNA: TGTGCCAGCACCACAGGCTATGGCTACACCTTC.

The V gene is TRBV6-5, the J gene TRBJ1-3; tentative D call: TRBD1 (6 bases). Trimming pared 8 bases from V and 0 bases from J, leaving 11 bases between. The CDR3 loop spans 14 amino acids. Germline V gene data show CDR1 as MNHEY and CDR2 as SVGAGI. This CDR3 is CASPRDNSGNTIYF. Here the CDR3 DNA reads TGTGCCAGCCCCCGGGACAACTCTGGAAACACCATATATTTT.

The CDR3 loop is CASRDFGGPINEQFF. CDR3 nucleotides: TGTGCCAGCAGAGATTTCGGGGGACCCATCAATGAGCAGTTCTTC. This chain connects TRBV6-6 to TRBJ2-1; D is possibly TRBD2 (6 bases). CDR3 length: 15 residues. CDR1 MNHNY and CDR2 SVGAGI come from the germline V gene (reference sequence). Trimming cost V 6 bases and J 6 bases, with 18 bases left between them.

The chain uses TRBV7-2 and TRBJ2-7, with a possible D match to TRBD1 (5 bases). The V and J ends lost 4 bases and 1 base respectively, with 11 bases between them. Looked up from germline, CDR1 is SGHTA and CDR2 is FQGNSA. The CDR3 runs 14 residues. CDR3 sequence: CASSSYRLSYEQYF. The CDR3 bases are TGTGCCAGCAGCTCCTACAGGCTATCCTACGAGCAGTACTTC.